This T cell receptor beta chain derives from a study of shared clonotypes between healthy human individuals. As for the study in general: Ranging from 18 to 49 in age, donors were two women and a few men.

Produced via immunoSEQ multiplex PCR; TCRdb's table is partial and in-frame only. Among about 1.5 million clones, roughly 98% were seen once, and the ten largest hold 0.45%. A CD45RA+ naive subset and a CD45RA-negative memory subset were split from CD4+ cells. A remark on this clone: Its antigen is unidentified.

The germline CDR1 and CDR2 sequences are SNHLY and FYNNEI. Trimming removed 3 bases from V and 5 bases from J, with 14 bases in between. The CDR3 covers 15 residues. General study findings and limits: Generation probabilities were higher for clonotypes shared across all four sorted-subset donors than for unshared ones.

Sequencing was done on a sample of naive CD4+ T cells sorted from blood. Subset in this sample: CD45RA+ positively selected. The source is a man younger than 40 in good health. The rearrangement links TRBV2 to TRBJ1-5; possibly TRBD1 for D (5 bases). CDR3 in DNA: TGTGCCAGCAGTGAGGGGCAGTCCTGGGATCAGCCCCAGCATTTT. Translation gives CASSEGQSWDQPQHF.